The 14 T cell receptor beta chains in this list originate from one sample, sequenced in a study of CD8 T cells in Susac syndrome. Random hexamers primed reverse transcription of about 0.5 to 1 ug RNA. MiXCR was run by TCRdb on the immunoSEQ multiplex PCR reads, yielding one entry per CDR3 protein. Among 330,000 or so distinct CDR3 sequences listed, about 91% were seen once. The sample taken for sequencing was CD8+ T cells from PBMCs. All receptors come from a human donor with multiple sclerosis.

The chain is built from TRBV3-1 and TRBJ2-1; D possibly uses TRBD1 or TRBD2 (5 bases each). Germline V gene sequence: CDR1 LGHDT, CDR2 YNNKEL (reference sequence). This CDR3 has 12 amino acids. V lost 5 bases to trimming and J lost 7 bases, with 9 bases between them. CDR3 sequence (DNA): TGTGCCAGCAGCGTGTGGGGGAATGAGCAGTTCTTC. This encodes CASSVWGNEQFF.

In this sample, this clonotype turned up a few times. V is TRBV3-1 and J is TRBJ2-5; D is unresolved. This CDR3 is built from 12 residues. The germline gives CDR1 LGHDT, CDR2 YNNKEL (reference sequence). Trimming removed 0 bases at V and 5 bases at J, with 4 bases between. In nucleotides, the CDR3 is TGTGCCAGCAGCCAAGATGAGGAGACCCAGTACTTC. It yields the protein CASSQDEETQYF.

V is TRBV7-3 and J is TRBJ1-6, with a weak D call TRBD1 (6 bases). V was trimmed by 1 base and J by 10 bases, leaving 14 bases between them. The CDR3 runs 15 residues. CDR1 and CDR2 from the germline V gene are SGHTA and FQGTGA. CDR3 sequence: CASSLNPGAGSPLHF. Here the CDR3 DNA reads TGTGCCAGCAGCTTAAACCCAGGGGCTGGATCACCCCTCCACTTT.

CDR3 in DNA: TGTGCCAGCAGCCACGGACTAGCTGAAAACTCCTACAATGAGCAGTTCTTC. Amino acids: CASSHGLAENSYNEQFF. The V and J genes are TRBV7-8 and TRBJ2-1; 8 positions agree with TRBD2. Per the germline V gene, CDR1 is SGHVS and CDR2 is FQNEAQ. V dropped 5 bases and J dropped 0; count of bases not matched to a gene: 9. This CDR3 has 17 amino acids.

The chain recombines TRBV4-3 with TRBJ2-5, with a weak D call TRBD1 (6 bases). The germline V gene has CDR1 LGHNA and CDR2 YSLEER. V lost 0 bases to trimming and J lost 1 base, with 9 bases between them. The CDR3 is 15 residues long. CDR3 residues: CASSQDPDSQETQYF. CDR3 nucleotides: TGCGCCAGCAGCCAAGATCCGGACAGCCAAGAGACCCAGTACTTC.

V usage is TRBV7-2 and J usage is TRBJ1-4; no reliable D call. The germline CDR1 and CDR2 sequences are SGHTA and FQGNSA. V lost 6 bases to trimming and J lost 6 bases, with 11 bases between them. CDR3 length equals 13 residues. The CDR3 DNA follows: TGTGCCAGCAGACTTCCGGGATATGAAAAACTGTTTTTT. As protein: CASRLPGYEKLFF.

The chain has TRBV12-3 or TRBV12-4 and TRBJ2-7; possible D gene TRBD2, 5 bases. Between the trimmed V and J ends, which lost 3 bases and 4 bases, there was a span of 28 bases. The CDR3 sequence is 19 residues long. The CDR3 nucleotides are TGTGCCAGCAGTTTCCTCCTCCCCGGCCTAGCCAACAAAGGGTACGAGCAGTACTTC. This translates into CASSFLLPGLANKGYEQYF.

This chain joins TRBV14 and TRBJ2-1, with D unclear. From germline, CDR1 is SGHDN and CDR2 FVKESK. Trimming took 2 bases from V and 6 from J, leaving 11 bases between them. The CDR3 consists of 14 residues. The CDR3 is CASSQWEIGNEQFF. The CDR3 DNA reads as TGTGCCAGCAGCCAATGGGAAATAGGCAATGAGCAGTTCTTC.

The chain recombines TRBV15 with TRBJ2-1; 11 nucleotides align to TRBD2. In germline, CDR1 is LNHNV, CDR2 YYDKDF (reference sequence). V lost 5 bases and J lost 5; bases outside the gene matches: 14. This CDR3 contains 18 residues. The CDR3 protein is CATSPRTFLAGGNNEQFF. Here the CDR3 DNA reads TGTGCCACCAGCCCCCGAACCTTCCTAGCGGGGGGAAACAATGAGCAGTTCTTC.

The V call is TRBV14, the J call TRBJ1-3, with D possibly matching TRBD1 (6 bases). V was cut by 4 bases and J by 0 bases, with 16 bases left in between. Germline lookup yields CDR1 SGHDN and CDR2 FVKESK. The length of the CDR3 is 17 residues. The CDR3 spells CASSPTDSLSSGNTIYF. In nucleotides, the CDR3 is TGTGCCAGCAGCCCAACGGACAGTTTAAGCTCTGGAAACACCATATATTTT.

The CDR3 DNA reads TGTGCCAGCAGTCCTCGGGGGGGCTCCTACAATGAGCAGTTCTTC. Protein: CASSPRGGSYNEQFF. The chain uses TRBV27 and TRBJ2-1; TRBD2 agrees at 8 bases. The germline CDR1 and CDR2 sequences are MNHEY and SMNVEV (reference sequence). This CDR3 spans 15 amino acids. V lost 5 bases to trimming and J lost 0 bases; unmatched junction nucleotides: 3.

The table lists this clonotype with a few counts. The chain is built from TRBV10-3 and TRBJ2-7; 8 bases match TRBD1. Germline V gene sequence: CDR1 ENHRY, CDR2 SYGVKD. The CDR3 covers 14 residues. J gave up 3 bases and V 6 bases, and 7 bases lay outside the gene matches. This CDR3 is CAISPGQGGYEQYF. DNA of the CDR3: TGTGCCATCAGCCCCGGACAGGGCGGCTACGAGCAGTACTTC.

The V and J genes are TRBV3-1 and TRBJ2-1; 10 positions agree with TRBD2. The V gene's germline CDR1 is LGHDT and CDR2 YNNKEL (reference sequence). V trimming: 0 bases; J trimming: 8 bases; junction bases outside the gene matches: 7. The CDR3 loop spans 16 amino acids. Written as DNA, the CDR3 is TGTGCCAGCAGCCAAGAATTAGCGGGAGGTCCGGATGAGCAGTTCTTC. It encodes CASSQELAGGPDEQFF.

Concerning this clonotype itself: Because the CDR3 is missing its conserved closing phenylalanine or tryptophan, this is likely a read error. The rearrangement links TRBV9 to TRBJ2-1; either TRBD1 or TRBD2 may fit D (6 bases each). Looked up from germline, CDR1 is SGDLS and CDR2 is YYNGEE. Trimming took 1 base from V and 6 from J, leaving 14 bases between them. The CDR3 has 15 residues. CDR3: CASSVSGAHRNEQFL. The CDR3 coding sequence is TGTGCCAGCAGCGTATCGGGGGCTCATCGCAATGAGCAGTTCTTG.